This T cell receptor beta chain was recovered during a study of shared clonotypes between healthy human individuals. Only in-frame clones appear in the TCRdb table, and some are missing; sequencing was by immunoSEQ multiplex PCR. The sample yields 2 million to 2.5 million clones, roughly 95% seen once. Trimming removed 4 bases at V and 3 bases at J, with 9 bases between. The CDR3 totals 13 residues. Germline V CDR1 and CDR2: LNHNV, YYDKDF (reference sequence). The source is a man aged 18 to 30 in good health. Sequencing input: naive CD4+ T cells sorted from blood. Subset reported: CD45RA+ positively selected. The chain is built from TRBV15 and TRBJ1-2; no reliable D call. CDR3: CATSISQDYGYTF. The CDR3 coding sequence is TGTGCCACCAGCATAAGTCAGGACTATGGCTACACCTTC.